Below are 28 T cell receptor beta chains sequenced from a single sample in a study of T-cell reconstitution after alpha-beta-depleted transplantation in children. During its preparation, the TCRbeta library received unique molecular identifiers. MiXCR was run by TCRdb on the PCR reads, yielding one entry per CDR3 protein. This table holds about 110,000 distinct CDR3 sequences, 9% to 12% found once. Specimen: PBMCs, collected before TCRalphabeta/CD19-depleted stem cell transplant. The receptor source for this set is a boy aged 2 to 10 with acute lymphoblastic leukemia, due to receive a stem cell transplant.

The V and J genes are TRBV20-1 and TRBJ2-3, with TRBD2 as a possible D gene (6 bases). The V gene lost 1 base and the J gene lost 2 bases, with 16 bases spanning the gap. Germline V gene sequence: CDR1 DFQATT, CDR2 SNEGSKA (reference sequence). The CDR3 has 16 residues. The CDR3 is CSARGFGGITTDTQYF. CDR3 nucleotides: TGCAGTGCTAGAGGGTTCGGGGGAATTACCACAGATACGCAGTATTTT.

This chain joins TRBV6-5 and TRBJ1-2; 7 nucleotides line up with TRBD1. This CDR3 region has 15 residues. CDR1 is MNHEY and CDR2 is SVGAGI in the germline V gene. Trimming took 4 bases from V and 7 from J; bases not matched to a gene: 12. This chain's CDR3 is CASSLAEGAQGGYTF. CDR3 nucleotides: TGTGCCAGCAGTTTGGCAGAGGGGGCTCAGGGTGGCTACACCTTC.

This clonotype appeared a single time. Since a much larger clone is just one base distant, this may be a read error. The chain employs TRBV7-2 and TRBJ2-7; 10 bases map to TRBD1. Germline-derived CDR1 and CDR2 are SGHTA and FQGNSA. There are 16 residues in the CDR3. The J segment lost 7 bases and the V segment lost 2 bases, leaving 11 bases of the junction unmatched. The CDR3 sequence is CASSLLWTGGWDEQYF. The CDR3 coding sequence is TGTGCCAGCAGCTTACTTTGGACAGGGGGTTGGGATGAGCAGTACTTC.

This clonotype was seen repeatedly, ten times or more. V is TRBV7-6 and J is TRBJ2-1, with 10 bases that match TRBD2. This CDR3 is 18 amino acids long. V lost 1 base to trimming and J lost 3 bases; unmatched junction nucleotides: 9. Germline assignment: CDR1 SGHVS and CDR2 FNYEAQ. The CDR3 reads CASSLGTSGTHLYNEQFF. CDR3 nucleotides: TGTGCCAGCAGCTTAGGTACTAGCGGGACCCACCTCTACAATGAGCAGTTCTTC.

This clonotype was observed a few times. The chain has TRBV11-2 and TRBJ2-7; TRBD2 matches 14 bases. CDR3 length: 20 amino acids. Per the germline V gene, CDR1 is SGHAT and CDR2 is FQNNGV. V was clipped by 4 bases and J by 1 base; unmatched bases: 15. The CDR3 loop is CASSSHRLAGGPRRSYEQYF. CDR3 nucleotide sequence: TGTGCCAGCAGCTCCCACCGACTAGCGGGAGGGCCGAGAAGGTCCTACGAGCAGTACTTC.

This sequence joins TRBV18 and TRBJ2-5; 11 bases match TRBD2. Per germline, CDR1 KGHSH and CDR2 LQKENI. This CDR3 contains 17 residues. V lost 3 bases and J lost 5; bases outside the gene matches: 11. The DNA for the CDR3 is TGTGCCAGCTCACCCAATCGACTAGCGGGGACGGCGGAGACCCAGTACTTC. Residues: CASSPNRLAGTAETQYF. The entire variable domain, with the rest obtained from reference TRBV18 and TRBJ2-5, is as follows: NAGVMQNPRHLVRRRGQEARLRCSPMKGHSHVYWYRQLPEEGLKFMVYLQKENIIDESGMPKERFSAEFPKEGPSILRIQQVVRGDSAAYFCASSPNRLAGTAETQYFGPGTRLLVL.

This clonotype was observed many times. V is TRBV3-1 and J is TRBJ1-2; D is unresolved. Trimming took 4 bases from V and 5 from J, leaving 8 bases between them. Per germline, CDR1 LGHDT and CDR2 YNNKEL (reference sequence). The CDR3 sequence is 12 residues long. CDR3 bases: TGTGCCAGCAGCCGGGGAGAATATGGCTACACCTTC. Its protein is CASSRGEYGYTF.

The V call is TRBV28, the J call TRBJ2-2; 8 nucleotides line up with TRBD1. This CDR3 contains 15 residues. In germline, CDR1 is MDHEN, CDR2 SYDVKM. V shed 5 bases and J 6 bases; nucleotides not matched to a gene: 8. CDR3 in DNA: TGTGCCAGCAGTGGGGACAGGCGAAGGGCCGGGGAGCTGTTTTTT. Its translation is CASSGDRRRAGELFF.

Ten or more counts support this clonotype. The junction departs from the called germline gene at one end, perhaps through a read error. The V and J genes are TRBV7-7 and TRBJ2-5, with 9 bases matching TRBD2. CDR1 is SSHAT, CDR2 FNYEAQ, per germline (reference sequence). The CDR3 totals 15 residues. Written as DNA, the CDR3 is TGTGCTAGCAGCTTGGGCCCAGCGGGAGGAGAGACCCAGTACTTC. Translated, it gives CASSLGPAGGETQYF.

This clonotype was found a few times. The CDR3 is CASSLFGGRGTDTQYF. The CDR3 bases are TGTGCCAGCAGTTTATTCGGGGGGCGCGGCACAGATACGCAGTATTTT. V is TRBV27 and J is TRBJ2-3; maybe TRBD2 (7 bases). Germline V gene sequence: CDR1 MNHEY, CDR2 SMNVEV (reference sequence). The CDR3 runs to 16 residues. Trimming left V 1 base short and J 1 base short, with 12 bases between.

Ten or more counts support this clonotype. The rearrangement joins TRBV6-1 to TRBJ2-3; D remains ambiguous. From germline, CDR1 is MNHNS and CDR2 SASEGT. This CDR3 has 16 residues. Deletions cut 6 bases from V and 1 base from J, with 17 bases between. The DNA of the CDR3 is TGTGCCAGCAGCCCCTTGAGTGTTCGTGGCACAGATACGCAGTATTTT. Its translation is CASSPLSVRGTDTQYF.

V is TRBV30 and J is TRBJ2-1; 7 nucleotides agree with TRBD1. The germline V gene encodes CDR1 GTSNPN and CDR2 SVGIG (reference sequence). The V segment lost 5 bases and the J segment 2 bases; nucleotides outside the gene matches: 6. The CDR3 has 14 amino acids. CDR3 protein: CAWQGERTYNEQFF. The CDR3 region has the DNA TGTGCCTGGCAGGGGGAGCGGACCTACAATGAGCAGTTCTTC.

This chain links TRBV20-1 with TRBJ2-3; no definite D call. CDR1 and CDR2 (germline): DFQATT, SNEGSKA (reference sequence). This CDR3 contains 14 residues. Trimming left V 6 bases short and J 3 bases short, with 16 bases between. CDR3 sequence reads: CSAQTSLGTDTQYF. The DNA for the CDR3 is TGCAGTGCCCAGACGAGCCTGGGGACAGATACGCAGTATTTT.

This clonotype appeared a few times. CDR3: CASSSPGSGRNQPQHF. The CDR3 DNA reads TGTGCCAGCAGCTCCCCCGGCAGCGGGCGCAATCAGCCCCAGCATTTT. This rearrangement joins TRBV7-8 to TRBJ1-5; D gene unclear. Germline CDR1 SGHVS, CDR2 FQNEAQ. This CDR3 contains 16 residues. V was pared by 4 bases and J by 2 bases, with 15 bases between.

This clonotype was found a few times. This chain connects TRBV6-6 to TRBJ2-2, with a tentative D call TRBD2 (6 bases). The CDR3 contains 12 residues. The V gene lost 4 bases and the J gene lost 14 bases, with 14 bases spanning the gap. Germline lookup yields CDR1 MNHNY and CDR2 SVGAGI (reference sequence). The CDR3 reads CASSSTPGELFF. CDR3 bases: TGTGCCAGCAGTTCCACGCCGGGAGAACTGTTTTTT.

This clonotype is a singleton in its sample. The V gene is TRBV20-1, the J gene TRBJ2-7, with D perhaps TRBD1 (6 bases). The V end was cut by 3 bases, the J end by 0 bases, with 9 bases between. Germline V lookup: CDR1 DFQATT, CDR2 SNEGSKA (reference sequence). The CDR3 contains 13 residues. Written as DNA, the CDR3 is TGCAGTGCTAGGGACAGAATCTCCTACGAGCAGTACTTC. The encoded protein is CSARDRISYEQYF.

This clonotype has only a few counts. The chain recombines TRBV7-9 with TRBJ2-3, with 7 bases lining up with TRBD2. The CDR3 consists of 16 residues. J gave up 0 bases and V 5 bases, and 8 bases lay outside the gene matches. Germline V gives CDR1 SEHNR, CDR2 FQNEAQ (reference sequence). Here the CDR3 reads CASSPATSRSTDTQYF. The CDR3 DNA reads as TGTGCCAGCAGCCCGGCGACTAGCAGGAGCACAGATACGCAGTATTTT.

There are many counts of this clonotype. This rearrangement joins TRBV12-3 or TRBV12-4 to TRBJ1-4; TRBD1 matches at 7 bases. This CDR3 region has 15 residues. V lost 5 bases to trimming and J lost 8 bases; unmatched junction nucleotides: 11. CDR3 DNA sequence: TGTGCCAGCAGTCACGGGACAGCCTCAGGAGAAAAACTGTTTTTT. Translating it yields CASSHGTASGEKLFF.

The genes are TRBV10-3 and TRBJ2-3; 8 positions match TRBD2. The CDR3 spans 17 residues. CDR1 and CDR2 from the germline V gene are ENHRY and SYGVKD. Germline trimming cut 2 bases from V and 0 bases from J; bases unmatched to any gene: 7. CDR3 protein: CAISENSGTYSTDTQYF. CDR3 DNA sequence: TGTGCCATCAGTGAGAATAGCGGGACCTATAGCACAGATACGCAGTATTTT.

The table lists this clonotype with a few counts. The chain combines TRBV7-6 with TRBJ2-2; D possibly matches TRBD1 or TRBD2 (5 bases each). This CDR3 is 16 amino acids long. CDR1 SGHVS and CDR2 FNYEAQ come from the germline V gene. Trimming shortened V by 5 bases and J by 3 bases, and 16 bases separated the two germline ends. CDR3 coding DNA: TGTGCCAGCAGCCCCACCCGGGGCTCGGACACCGGGGAGCTGTTTTTT. Residues: CASSPTRGSDTGELFF.

The chain has TRBV11-2 and TRBJ2-7; TRBD1 matches 9 bases. Germline values: CDR1 SGHAT, CDR2 FQNNGV. This CDR3 is built from 18 residues. Trimming at V came to 5 bases and at J to 2 bases, leaving 16 bases not matched to a gene. The CDR3 region has the DNA TGTGCCAGCAGCCCGCTGCGCGCCGGGACAGGGTTTCCCTACGAGCAGTACTTC. This sequence encodes CASSPLRAGTGFPYEQYF.

The chain carries TRBV20-1 and TRBJ2-5; tentative D call: TRBD2 (6 bases). The CDR3 is 12 amino acids. Germline CDR1 DFQATT, CDR2 SNEGSKA (reference sequence). Trimming cost V 6 bases and J 5 bases, with 13 bases left between them. The CDR3 reads CSAPGVRETQYF. The CDR3 coding sequence is TGCAGTGCCCCGGGAGTACGGGAGACCCAGTACTTC.

The genes are TRBV5-1 and TRBJ2-1, with 7 bases aligning to TRBD2. V lost 0 bases, J lost 5 bases, and 11 bases stayed unmatched. This CDR3 region has 17 residues. Per germline, CDR1 SGHRS and CDR2 YFSETQ. The CDR3: CASSLGGWASGDNEQFF. The CDR3 nucleotides read TGCGCCAGCAGCTTGGGGGGTTGGGCTAGCGGTGACAATGAGCAGTTCTTC.

This clonotype was picked up a small number of times. The genes are TRBV2 and TRBJ2-7; 7 bases agree with TRBD1. The CDR3 length is 14 residues. With V trimmed by 4 bases and J by 2 bases, 5 bases remained unmatched. CDR1 is SNHLY, CDR2 FYNNEI, per germline. The CDR3 nucleotides are TGTGCCAGCAGTGCCGACAGGGTCGCCTACGAGCAGTACTTC. It encodes CASSADRVAYEQYF.

The V call is TRBV6-2 or TRBV6-3, the J call TRBJ2-1, with TRBD1 matching over 7 bases. Germline CDR1 is MNHEY and CDR2 is SVGEGT. This CDR3 contains 15 residues. Germline trimming cut 5 bases from V and 4 bases from J; bases unmatched to any gene: 8. CDR3 in amino acids: CASSQRQGPYNEQFF. CDR3 sequence (DNA): TGTGCCAGCAGTCAACGACAGGGCCCTTACAATGAGCAGTTCTTC.

This rearrangement joins TRBV5-1 to TRBJ2-2; TRBD2 matches at 12 bases. Looked up from germline, CDR1 is SGHRS and CDR2 is YFSETQ. J lost 4 bases, V lost 4 bases, and 8 bases had no gene match. The CDR3 is 17 amino acids. As DNA, the CDR3 is TGCGCCAGCAGCCCCCTAGCGGGAGGGAGTAGCACCGGGGAGCTGTTTTTT. It translates to CASSPLAGGSSTGELFF.

This clonotype was seen repeatedly, ten times or more. CDR3: CASSHAGFTGELFF. Written as DNA, the CDR3 is TGTGCCAGCAGCCATGCAGGGTTCACCGGGGAGCTGTTTTTT. The gene calls are TRBV4-2 and TRBJ2-2; weak D call: TRBD1 (5 bases). From germline, CDR1 is LGHNA and CDR2 YNFKEQ. Trimming took off 3 bases at V and 4 bases at J, with 9 bases between the two ends. The CDR3 loop spans 14 amino acids.

This chain connects TRBV20-1 to TRBJ2-2, with TRBD2 identical over 10 bases. CDR3 size: 14 residues. V lost 5 bases to trimming and J lost 1 base; unmatched junction nucleotides: 1. Germline V lookup: CDR1 DFQATT, CDR2 SNEGSKA (reference sequence). The DNA for the CDR3 is TGCAGTGCTCGGACTAGCGGGAACACCGGGGAGCTGTTTTTT. Its protein product is CSARTSGNTGELFF.